What follows describes a single T cell receptor beta chain. The sample originates from a study of blood T cell repertoires in COVID-19. Some clones are missing from TCRdb's copy, which holds only in-frame ones; the method was immunoSEQ multiplex PCR. The table has 300,000 to 350,000 clones, about 91% seen once; the top ten hold more than 7.5%. CDR1 KGHSH and CDR2 LQKENI come from the germline V gene. The CDR3 consists of 15 residues. Trimming cost V 6 bases and J 6 bases, with 18 bases left between them. The receptor was derived from a man in his thirties or forties with COVID-19, enrolled during active disease. The chain employs TRBV18 and TRBJ2-1; possible D gene TRBD1, 6 bases. The sample was peripheral blood. The DNA of the CDR3 is TGTGCCAGCTCCCCTCGACAGGCTAGGGGCAATGAGCAGTTCTTC. Amino acids: CASSPRQARGNEQFF.